This is a list of T cell receptor beta chains from one sample in a study of cytomegalovirus exposure and HLA in healthy donors. The repertoire was sequenced with immunoSEQ multiplex PCR; TCRdb's copy has only in-frame clones and lacks some. Of about 50,000 clones listed, over 75% were seen once; the top ten hold roughly 6.7%. Sequencing was carried out using PBMCs. The source of these receptors is a woman aged 30 to 39 in good health and CMV-seronegative. The CDR3 runs from the conserved cysteine through the conserved F or W. A D gene is named only where the DNA matches it firmly. Not every row has a clone size; where given, it reads once, few, many or a size class.

D: TRBD1
size: NA
V: TRBV19
J: TRBJ2-3
CDR3: CASRGAGTGPSDTQYF
DNA: TGTGCCAGCCGGGGGGCGGGGACAGGGCCCTCAGATACGCAGTATTTT

D: TRBD1
size: NA
V: TRBV5-1
J: TRBJ2-7
CDR3: CASSSVAGQGNEQYF
DNA: TGCGCCAGCAGCTCCGTCGCTGGACAGGGAAACGAGCAGTACTTC

D: NA
size: NA
V: TRBV6-5
J: TRBJ1-1
CDR3: CASSRWTDTEAFF
DNA: TGTGCCAGCAGTCGGTGGACAGACACTGAAGCTTTCTTT

D: NA
size: NA
V: TRBV5-1
J: TRBJ2-1
CDR3: CASSFYTGGGLGEQFF
DNA: TGCGCCAGCAGCTTCTATACGGGAGGGGGCCTGGGGGAGCAGTTCTTC

D: TRBD2
size: NA
V: TRBV10-1
J: TRBJ2-1
CDR3: CASSRGGESGNEQFF
DNA: TGCGCCAGCAGCCGTGGGGGGGAGTCGGGCAATGAGCAGTTCTTC

D: TRBD1
size: few
V: TRBV4-1
J: TRBJ1-2
CDR3: CASSRDRDSAYGYTF
DNA: TGCGCCAGCAGCAGGGACAGGGATTCGGCCTATGGCTACACCTTC

D: NA
size: NA
V: TRBV5-1
J: TRBJ2-7
CDR3: CASSLADEQYF
DNA: TGCGCCAGCAGCTTGGCGGACGAGCAGTACTTC

D: NA
size: NA
V: TRBV5-4
J: TRBJ2-5
CDR3: CASSFDQETQYF
DNA: TGTGCCAGCAGCTTCGACCAAGAGACCCAGTACTTC

D: TRBD1
size: NA
V: TRBV19
J: TRBJ2-7
CDR3: CASSSPGTGGGEQYF
DNA: TGTGCCAGTAGTTCCCCCGGGACAGGGGGTGGCGAGCAGTACTTC

D: TRBD1
size: NA
V: TRBV5-1
J: TRBJ1-4
CDR3: CASSPTTGRHEKLFF
DNA: TGCGCCAGCAGCCCCACGACAGGGCGGCATGAAAAACTGTTTTTT

D: TRBD1
size: NA
V: TRBV28
J: TRBJ2-5
CDR3: CASSPGGAKETQYF
DNA: TGTGCCAGCAGCCCAGGGGGCGCCAAGGAGACCCAGTACTTC

D: NA
size: NA
V: TRBV27
J: TRBJ2-7
CDR3: CASSLSAGYEQYF
DNA: TGTGCCAGCAGTTTATCGGCGGGCTACGAGCAGTACTTC

D: NA
size: NA
V: TRBV28
J: TRBJ2-7
CDR3: CASLPQGYSYEQYF
DNA: TGTGCCAGCTTGCCCCAGGGGTACTCCTACGAGCAGTACTTC

D: NA
size: NA
V: TRBV27
J: TRBJ2-3
CDR3: CASSFGGSTVWADTQYF
DNA: TGTGCCAGCAGTTTCGGAGGGAGTACGGTATGGGCAGATACGCAGTATTTT

D: NA
size: NA
V: TRBV2
J: TRBJ1-2
CDR3: CASYPTNYGYTF
DNA: TGTGCCTCCTACCCAACTAACTATGGCTACACCTTC

D: TRBD2
size: NA
V: TRBV27
J: TRBJ2-3
CDR3: CASSYLAGVSTDTQYF
DNA: TGTGCCAGCAGCTACCTAGCGGGGGTGAGCACAGATACGCAGTATTTT

D: NA
size: NA
V: TRBV7-6
J: TRBJ2-3
CDR3: CASSPISGRTDTQYF
DNA: TGTGCCAGCAGCCCAATTAGCGGTCGCACAGATACGCAGTATTTT

D: NA
size: NA
V: TRBV6-1
J: TRBJ1-1
CDR3: CASKTRVDTEAFF
DNA: TGTGCCAGCAAAACCCGGGTCGACACTGAAGCTTTCTTT

D: TRBD2
size: NA
V: TRBV7-9
J: TRBJ2-1
CDR3: CASSPPGEGWYEQFF
DNA: TGTGCCAGCAGCCCCCCGGGGGAGGGCTGGTATGAGCAGTTCTTC

D: TRBD1
size: NA
V: TRBV7-6
J: TRBJ2-1
CDR3: CASSPRDREYNEQFF
DNA: TGTGCCAGCAGCCCAAGGGACAGGGAGTACAATGAGCAGTTCTTC

D: TRBD1
size: NA
V: TRBV7-9
J: TRBJ2-7
CDR3: CASSFITGDYSYEQYF
DNA: TGTGCCAGCAGCTTTATAACAGGGGATTACTCCTACGAGCAGTACTTC

D: TRBD2
size: NA
V: TRBV6-1
J: TRBJ2-7
CDR3: CASSEVSGTSYEQYF
DNA: TGTGCCAGCAGTGAAGTAAGCGGGACCTCCTACGAGCAGTACTTC

D: NA
size: NA
V: TRBV6-5
J: TRBJ1-1
CDR3: CASSRGGNTEAFF
DNA: TGTGCCAGCAGCCGAGGGGGGAACACTGAAGCTTTCTTT

D: NA
size: NA
V: TRBV14
J: TRBJ2-7
CDR3: CASSQVFPGKTTTTTSEQYF
DNA: TGTGCCAGCAGCCAAGTTTTTCCCGGGAAAACTACTACTACTACTAGCGAGCAGTACTTC

D: NA
size: NA
V: TRBV27
J: TRBJ2-7
CDR3: CASSSHFAASYEQYF
DNA: TGTGCCAGCAGTTCGCACTTCGCGGCATCCTACGAGCAGTACTTC

D: TRBD1
size: NA
V: TRBV7-8
J: TRBJ2-3
CDR3: CASSLQRTGGEDTQYF
DNA: TGTGCCAGCAGCTTACAAAGGACAGGGGGCGAGGATACGCAGTATTTT

D: NA
size: NA
V: TRBV6-6
J: TRBJ2-4
CDR3: CASTQDGAKNIQYF
DNA: TGTGCCAGCACCCAGGATGGGGCCAAAAACATTCAGTACTTC

D: NA
size: few
V: TRBV15
J: TRBJ2-3
CDR3: CATRESGISTDTQYF
DNA: TGTGCCACCAGGGAATCCGGGATTAGCACAGATACGCAGTATTTT

D: TRBD2
size: once
V: TRBV7-2
J: TRBJ2-1
CDR3: CASSLSGTSYNEQFF
DNA: TGTGCCAGCAGCCTTAGCGGGACCTCCTACAATGAGCAGTTCTTC

D: TRBD1
size: NA
V: TRBV5-1
J: TRBJ2-7
CDR3: CASSLGQGAYEQYF
DNA: TGCGCCAGCAGCCTCGGACAGGGGGCCTACGAGCAGTACTTC

D: NA
size: NA
V: TRBV28
J: TRBJ1-1
CDR3: CASSLATGTMNTEAFF
DNA: TGTGCCAGCAGTTTGGCAACCGGGACAATGAACACTGAAGCTTTCTTT

D: NA
size: NA
V: TRBV19
J: TRBJ1-2
CDR3: CATNGGLYYGYTF
DNA: TGTGCCACAAACGGGGGACTATACTATGGCTACACCTTC

D: NA
size: NA
V: TRBV6-5
J: TRBJ2-5
CDR3: CASSYLGRWETQYF
DNA: TGTGCCAGCAGTTACTTAGGGAGGTGGGAGACCCAGTACTTC

D: TRBD1
size: once
V: TRBV9
J: TRBJ1-2
CDR3: CASSKSGQGTFANYGYTF
DNA: TGTGCCAGCAGCAAATCGGGACAGGGGACATTTGCTAACTATGGCTACACCTTC

D: TRBD1
size: NA
V: TRBV9
J: TRBJ2-2
CDR3: CASSPTQGKNTGELFF
DNA: TGTGCCAGCAGCCCGACACAGGGGAAGAACACCGGGGAGCTGTTTTTT

D: TRBD2
size: NA
V: TRBV29-1
J: TRBJ2-1
CDR3: CSVWGLAGVDEQFF
DNA: TGCAGCGTTTGGGGACTAGCGGGAGTTGATGAGCAGTTCTTC

D: TRBD2
size: NA
V: TRBV30
J: TRBJ2-1
CDR3: CAWSVLASGAQGEQFF
DNA: TGTGCCTGGAGTGTACTCGCTAGCGGGGCCCAGGGTGAGCAGTTCTTC

D: NA
size: NA
V: TRBV29-1
J: TRBJ1-1
CDR3: CSVEVRVFTEAFF
DNA: TGCAGCGTTGAAGTTCGGGTGTTTACTGAAGCTTTCTTT

D: TRBD2
size: few
V: TRBV9
J: TRBJ2-3
CDR3: CASSVGSGRMTDTQYF
DNA: TGTGCCAGCAGCGTAGGAAGCGGGAGAATGACAGATACGCAGTATTTT

D: TRBD1
size: once
V: TRBV28
J: TRBJ2-7
CDR3: CASSLPTGQGNEQYF
DNA: TGTGCCAGCAGTTTACCCACGGGACAGGGAAACGAGCAGTACTTC

D: NA
size: NA
V: TRBV27
J: TRBJ1-5
CDR3: CASSLAFYSNQPQHF
DNA: TGTGCCAGCAGTTTAGCTTTCTACAGCAATCAGCCCCAGCATTTT

D: NA
size: NA
V: TRBV2
J: TRBJ1-2
CDR3: CASKFEQGSNGYTF
DNA: TGTGCGAGCAAGTTCGAGCAGGGTAGCAATGGCTACACCTTC

D: TRBD1
size: NA
V: TRBV27
J: TRBJ1-2
CDR3: CASSPGQGATVYGYTF
DNA: TGTGCCAGCAGCCCGGGACAGGGGGCCACCGTATATGGCTACACCTTC

D: NA
size: NA
V: TRBV2
J: TRBJ2-1
CDR3: CASSEVLDAHNEQFF
DNA: TGTGCCAGCAGTGAGGTACTAGATGCCCACAATGAGCAGTTCTTC

D: NA
size: NA
V: TRBV7-2
J: TRBJ1-4
CDR3: CASSSAGVGRDNEKLFF
DNA: TGTGCCAGCAGCTCGGCGGGAGTGGGCCGGGATAATGAAAAACTGTTTTTT